Listed here are 31 T cell receptor beta chains from one sample, sequenced in a study of neoadjuvant nivolumab and ipilimumab in lung cancer. Repertoires were generated with immunoSEQ multiplex PCR, while TCRdb's copy carries only in-frame clones and drops some. The sample holds 1,500 to 2,000 clones, 65% to 90% seen once. Material: adjacent normal lung tissue, obtained after neoadjuvant nivolumab, alone or with ipilimumab, at or shortly before surgery. These receptors all come from an adult with non-small cell lung cancer.

The CDR3 is CASSQGLAFSYNEQFF. The CDR3 nucleotides read TGTGCCAGCAGCCAAGGACTAGCGTTCTCCTACAATGAGCAGTTCTTC. This rearrangement joins TRBV14 to TRBJ2-1; TRBD2 matches 8 bases. Germline assignment: CDR1 SGHDN and CDR2 FVKESK. This CDR3 has 16 residues. With V trimmed by 1 base and J by 0 bases, 2 bases remained unmatched. Together with reference TRBV14 and TRBJ2-1, the CDR3 gives the full variable domain: EAGVTQFPSHSVIEKGQTVTLRCDPISGHDNLYWYRRVMGKEIKFLLHFVKESKQDESGMPNNRFLAERTGGTYSTLKVQPAELEDSGVYFCASSQGLAFSYNEQFFGPGTRLTVL.

The rearrangement joins TRBV6-5 to TRBJ2-2; no firm D call. Germline V gene sequence: CDR1 MNHEY, CDR2 SVGAGI. Trimming took 1 base from V and 4 from J, leaving 7 bases between them. The CDR3 has 14 amino acids. The CDR3 protein is CASSYLGGTGELFF. CDR3 in DNA: TGTGCCAGCAGTTACTTGGGTGGCACCGGGGAGCTGTTTTTT.

J is TRBJ2-7 and V is TRBV6-1; a possible D gene is TRBD2 (6 bases). The CDR3 is 15 amino acids. The germline gives CDR1 MNHNS, CDR2 SASEGT. V lost 7 bases and J 0 bases, leaving 16 bases between the germline ends. The CDR3 spells CASKSGTHSSYEQYF. The DNA of the CDR3 is TGTGCCAGCAAATCCGGGACTCACAGCTCCTACGAGCAGTACTTC.

This chain uses TRBV30 with TRBJ1-2; D is perhaps TRBD1 (5 bases). Looked up from germline, CDR1 is GTSNPN and CDR2 is SVGIG (reference sequence). The CDR3 spans 12 residues. V was pared by 2 bases and J by 8 bases, with 12 bases between. The CDR3 region is CAWSRGVGGYTF. In DNA form, the CDR3 reads TGTGCCTGGAGTCGGGGGGTGGGCGGCTACACCTTC.

This chain links TRBV10-1 with TRBJ1-5, with TRBD1 as a possible D gene (5 bases). The CDR3 has 13 residues. In germline, CDR1 is WNHNN, CDR2 SYGVQD (reference sequence). Trimming cost V 11 bases and J 4 bases, with 15 bases left between them. CDR3 coding DNA: TGCGCCCCTGGGTGCAGGGATAATCAGCCCCAGCATTTT. Encoded protein: CAPGCRDNQPQHF.

The chain links TRBV29-1 to TRBJ1-5, with D hard to call. Germline CDR1 SQVTM, CDR2 ANQGSEA. This CDR3 region has 12 residues. Trimming left V 6 bases short and J 3 bases short, with 9 bases between. CDR3 nucleotides: TGCAGCGTGAGCGAAAACAATCAGCCCCAGCATTTT. Translating it yields CSVSENNQPQHF.

The rearrangement joins TRBV28 to TRBJ2-5, with 7 bases aligning to TRBD1. The CDR3 runs to 16 residues. V lost 1 base and J lost 2; bases outside the gene matches: 7. In germline, CDR1 is MDHEN, CDR2 SYDVKM. The CDR3 DNA sequence: TGTGCCAGCAGTTTATCAAAGGGGGCGCGGCAAGAGACCCAGTACTTC. It specifies CASSLSKGARQETQYF.

This clone was recorded a few times. The V and J genes are TRBV2 and TRBJ1-5; D call uncertain. The germline CDR1 and CDR2 sequences are SNHLY and FYNNEI. The CDR3 spans 15 residues. V was pared by 2 bases and J by 5 bases, with 13 bases between. CDR3 DNA: TGTGCCAGCAGTGAACCCCCCGCCCCCGATCAGCCCCAGCATTTT. Translated, it gives CASSEPPAPDQPQHF.

A note on this clone: Other DNA sequences within the sample encode an identical CDR3. V usage is TRBV28 and J usage is TRBJ1-1; D gene ambiguous. This CDR3 is built from 13 residues. The V gene lost 5 bases and the J gene lost 0 bases, with 7 bases spanning the gap. The germline V gene has CDR1 MDHEN and CDR2 SYDVKM. As DNA, the CDR3 is TGTGCCAGCAGTCCGGATATGAACACTGAAGCTTTCTTT. Translating gives CASSPDMNTEAFF.

The chain combines TRBV18 with TRBJ2-7; maybe TRBD1 (6 bases). The V and J ends lost 3 bases and 2 bases respectively, with 17 bases between them. This CDR3 contains 16 residues. Germline V CDR1 and CDR2: KGHSH, LQKENI. The CDR3 DNA sequence: TGTGCCAGCTCACCCATCAGTTCAGGGGACACCTACGAGCAGTACTTC. Protein product: CASSPISSGDTYEQYF.

The V call is TRBV9, the J call TRBJ2-1; the match to TRBD2 covers 7 bases. Trimming took 0 bases from V and 3 from J; bases not matched to a gene: 3. Germline CDR1 SGDLS, CDR2 YYNGEE. The length of the CDR3 is 15 residues. The CDR3: CASSVVAGDYNEQFF. CDR3 DNA sequence: TGTGCCAGCAGCGTAGTGGCGGGAGACTACAATGAGCAGTTCTTC.

This clone occurred a few times. The V call is TRBV19, the J call TRBJ2-2; D possibly uses TRBD1 or TRBD2 (6 bases each). The CDR3 is made up of 15 amino acids. CDR1 and CDR2 from the germline V gene are LNHDA and SQIVND (reference sequence). Trimming pared 5 bases from V and 3 bases from J, leaving 13 bases between. The CDR3 region is CASSPEGGYTGELFF. CDR3 in DNA: TGTGCCAGTAGTCCGGAGGGGGGTTACACCGGGGAGCTGTTTTTT.

V is TRBV6-5 and J is TRBJ2-3; D gene unclear. The CDR3 contains 13 residues. Trimming pared 6 bases from V and 4 bases from J, leaving 11 bases between. Germline V gene data show CDR1 as MNHEY and CDR2 as SVGAGI. The CDR3 region is CASSPGGSDTQYF. For the CDR3, the DNA is TGTGCCAGCAGCCCTGGTGGGTCAGATACGCAGTATTTT.

The chain joins TRBV7-9 to TRBJ1-2, with D hard to call. Trimming pared 2 bases from V and 6 bases from J, leaving 19 bases between. CDR3 length: 16 amino acids. Looked up from germline, CDR1 is SEHNR and CDR2 is FQNEAQ (reference sequence). The CDR3 region has the DNA TGTGCCAGCAGCTTATCAGGAGTGGGAGCAGATCATGGCTACACCTTC. It yields the protein CASSLSGVGADHGYTF.

The CDR3: CAITQDRGNTIYF. The DNA of the CDR3 is TGTGCCATCACCCAGGATCGAGGAAACACCATATATTTT. The V call is TRBV10-3, the J call TRBJ1-3; no firm D call. The V end was cut by 7 bases, the J end by 4 bases, with 11 bases between. This CDR3 region has 13 residues. From germline, CDR1 is ENHRY and CDR2 SYGVKD.

This clone has only a few counts. The V gene is TRBV5-4, the J gene TRBJ1-1, with D possibly being TRBD1 (6 bases). The CDR3 is made up of 16 amino acids. Trimming took off 1 base at V and 1 base at J, with 14 bases between the two ends. The germline CDR1 and CDR2 sequences are SGHNT and YYREEE (reference sequence). DNA of the CDR3: TGTGCCAGCAGCTTGTCCGGGGGCGCCTGGAACACTGAAGCTTTCTTT. It yields the protein CASSLSGGAWNTEAFF. Full variable domain (outside the CDR3, taken from reference TRBV5-4 and TRBJ1-1): ETGVTQSPTHLIKTRGQQVTLRCSSQSGHNTVSWYQQALGQGPQFIFQYYREEENGRGNFPPRFSGLQFPNYSSELNVNALELDDSALYLCASSLSGGAWNTEAFFGQGTRLTVV.

The V and J genes are TRBV4-1 and TRBJ1-1; no definite D call. Germline loops: CDR1 MGHRA, CDR2 YSYEKL. The CDR3 sequence is 15 residues long. The V and J ends lost 0 bases and 5 bases respectively, with 13 bases between them. In DNA, the CDR3 is TGCGCCAGCAGCCAAGAAAAGCGGCTAGGGACTGAAGCTTTCTTT. Its translation is CASSQEKRLGTEAFF.

The chain joins TRBV7-8 to TRBJ1-2, with TRBD1 matching over 10 bases. CDR3 length: 11 amino acids. V shed 8 bases and J 6 bases; nucleotides not matched to a gene: 0. CDR1 and CDR2 (germline): SGHVS, FQNEAQ. The CDR3 DNA sequence: TGTGCCAGCGGGACAGGGGATGGCTACACCTTC. This codes for CASGTGDGYTF.

The genes are TRBV7-7 and TRBJ2-1; 7 bases fit TRBD2. This CDR3 region has 17 residues. The germline gives CDR1 SSHAT, CDR2 FNYEAQ (reference sequence). The V gene end was trimmed by 1 base and the J gene end by 0 bases; junction bases not matched to a gene: 6. Here the CDR3 DNA reads TGTGCCAGCAGCTTAGGTGTGGGAGGGAGCTCCTACAATGAGCAGTTCTTC. It yields the protein CASSLGVGGSSYNEQFF.

The chain joins TRBV6-1 to TRBJ2-7; D is possibly TRBD1 or TRBD2 (6 bases each). Trimming pared 4 bases from V and 0 bases from J, leaving 13 bases between. The CDR3 runs 15 residues. CDR1 and CDR2 (germline): MNHNS, SASEGT. The CDR3 nucleotides are TGTGCCAGCAGTGTGGAGGGACATAGCTCCTACGAGCAGTACTTC. This translates into CASSVEGHSSYEQYF.

This clone was counted only a few times. V and J are TRBV19 and TRBJ2-7; D remains unclear. Germline V gene data show CDR1 as LNHDA and CDR2 as SQIVND (reference sequence). Trimming removed 3 bases from V and 5 bases from J, with 11 bases in between. CDR3 length: 13 residues. The CDR3 protein is CASSMRSAHEQYF. For the CDR3, the DNA is TGTGCCAGTAGTATGCGTTCAGCCCACGAGCAGTACTTC.

This chain uses TRBV6-5 with TRBJ1-3; D is uncertain. CDR3 length: 14 amino acids. Germline CDR1 and CDR2: MNHEY and SVGAGI. The ends were cut back, 0 bases at V and 4 bases at J, with 7 bases in the middle. The CDR3 spells CASSYSGLGNTIYF. For the CDR3, the DNA is TGTGCCAGCAGTTACTCAGGGCTAGGAAACACCATATATTTT.

This chain joins TRBV27 and TRBJ1-2; D is possibly TRBD1 (6 bases). CDR3 length: 14 amino acids. CDR1 and CDR2 (germline): MNHEY, SMNVEV (reference sequence). V lost 7 bases to trimming and J lost 7 bases, with 19 bases between them. DNA for the CDR3: TGTGCCAGCACCTCTCCGGGAGGGGGGCTTGGCTACACCTTC. Translating gives CASTSPGGGLGYTF.

This clone appeared a few times. The V call is TRBV25-1, the J call TRBJ2-7; no firm D call. Germline CDR1 and CDR2: MGHDK and SYGVNS. The CDR3 sequence is 14 residues long. Deletions cut 2 bases from V and 9 bases from J, with 17 bases between. The CDR3 loop reads CASSELNPPGGQYF. In DNA form, the CDR3 reads TGTGCCAGCAGTGAACTCAACCCCCCCGGCGGGCAGTACTTC.

The chain links TRBV7-6 to TRBJ2-6; no definite D call. The CDR3 runs to 18 residues. V dropped 5 bases and J dropped 5 bases, with 22 bases sitting between them. Germline V gene lookup returns CDR1 SGHVS and CDR2 FNYEAQ. This CDR3 is CASSVSQISQSRANVLTF. The CDR3 bases are TGTGCCAGCAGCGTGTCGCAAATCTCACAAAGTCGGGCCAACGTCCTGACTTTC.

The chain links TRBV27 to TRBJ2-7; D may be TRBD1 (6 bases). CDR1 and CDR2 (germline): MNHEY, SMNVEV (reference sequence). V gave up 6 bases and J gave up 4 bases, with 13 bases separating them. CDR3 size: 13 residues. This chain's CDR3 is CASSHEDSYEQYF. The CDR3 DNA sequence: TGTGCCAGCAGCCACGAGGACAGTTACGAGCAGTACTTC.

V usage is TRBV30 and J usage is TRBJ1-1; 7 bases are shared with TRBD1. This CDR3 region has 11 residues. The V gene end was trimmed by 4 bases and the J gene end by 4 bases; junction bases not matched to a gene: 0. Germline loops: CDR1 GTSNPN, CDR2 SVGIG (reference sequence). The chain's CDR3 is CAWKGATEAFF. The CDR3 DNA is TGTGCCTGGAAGGGGGCCACTGAAGCTTTCTTT.

This sequence joins TRBV19 and TRBJ2-5, with D hard to call. Germline V gives CDR1 LNHDA, CDR2 SQIVND (reference sequence). V was shortened by 6 bases and J by 4 bases, with 12 bases between the two germline ends. The CDR3 runs to 13 residues. CDR3 sequence: CASSADPGETQYF. CDR3 DNA sequence: TGTGCCAGTAGCGCTGATCCAGGAGAGACCCAGTACTTC.

This sequence joins TRBV19 and TRBJ2-6; D may match TRBD1 or TRBD2 (5 bases each). The CDR3 contains 19 residues. With 4 bases removed from V and 0 bases from J, the gap between germline ends came to 19 bases. Germline CDR1 reads LNHDA; CDR2 reads SQIVND (reference sequence). The CDR3 DNA sequence: TGTGCCAGTAGTAGCGCCTCGGCAGGGAGTTCCTCTGGGGCCAACGTCCTGACTTTC. Translated: CASSSASAGSSSGANVLTF. The full variable domain, its missing parts supplied by reference TRBV19 and TRBJ2-6, is DGGITQSPKYLFRKEGQNVTLSCEQNLNHDAMYWYRQDPGQGLRLIYYSQIVNDFQKGDIAEGYSVSREKKESFPLTVTSAQKNPTAFYLCASSSASAGSSSGANVLTFGAGSRLTVL.

CDR3 residues: CASSSRDRVLEGYTF. DNA of the CDR3: TGTGCCAGCAGTTCCCGGGACAGGGTGTTAGAAGGCTACACCTTC. The rearrangement links TRBV27 to TRBJ1-2; TRBD1 aligns across 9 bases. The germline V gene has CDR1 MNHEY and CDR2 SMNVEV (reference sequence). The ends lost 4 bases at V and 8 bases at J; junction bases unmatched: 11. CDR3 length equals 15 residues.

This chain links TRBV7-8 with TRBJ2-1, with TRBD2 matching 11 bases. The CDR3 consists of 16 residues. The V gene's germline CDR1 is SGHVS and CDR2 FQNEAQ. The junction had 8 bases not matched to a gene; V was cut back by 5 bases and J by 5 bases. Here the CDR3 DNA reads TGTGCCAGCAGCGCGTGGGGACTAGCGGAAAACAATGAGCAGTTCTTC. Protein: CASSAWGLAENNEQFF.